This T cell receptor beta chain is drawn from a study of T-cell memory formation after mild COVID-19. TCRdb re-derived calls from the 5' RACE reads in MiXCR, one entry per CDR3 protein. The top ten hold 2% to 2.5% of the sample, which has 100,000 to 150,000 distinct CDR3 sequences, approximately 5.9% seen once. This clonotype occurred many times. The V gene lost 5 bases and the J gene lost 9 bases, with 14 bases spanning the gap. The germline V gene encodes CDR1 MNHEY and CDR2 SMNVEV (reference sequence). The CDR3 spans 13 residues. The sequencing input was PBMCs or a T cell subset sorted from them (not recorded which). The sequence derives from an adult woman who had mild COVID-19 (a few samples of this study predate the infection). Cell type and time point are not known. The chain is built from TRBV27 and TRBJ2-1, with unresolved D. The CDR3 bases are TGTGCCAGCAGTCCCCGGCCCGCAGTTGAGCAGTTCTTC. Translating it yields CASSPRPAVEQFF.